The clone carrying this TCR beta chain was observed a few times. The antigen is undetermined. These data come from a study of T-cell memory formation after mild COVID-19. About the study: Largely, TCR clusters stayed within a single donor.

Losses at the gene ends were 6 bases for V and 2 bases for J; bases not matched to a gene: 12. The CDR3 runs 17 residues. CDR1 and CDR2 (germline): MNHEY, SVGEGT. Findings of the study overall: Mainly in CM and EM were contracting CD4+ clones; CD8+ were in EMRA. Nothing confirmed that second-wave clones peaking on day 37 were specific for SARS-CoV-2.

In TCRdb, the 5' RACE reads were re-called with MiXCR into one record per CDR3 protein. Altogether 550,000 to 650,000 distinct CDR3 sequences are present, roughly 17% being singletons, with the ten largest covering 8.1%. This rearrangement joins TRBV6-2 or TRBV6-3 to TRBJ1-5; 8 nucleotides align to TRBD1. Material: PBMCs or a T cell subset sorted from them (not recorded which). The clonotype originates from an adult woman who had mild COVID-19 (a few samples of this study predate the infection). Cell type and time point are not known. The CDR3 is CASRPGGAPSGNQPQHF. The CDR3 DNA reads as TGTGCCAGCAGACCAGGGGGCGCCCCTTCGGGCAATCAGCCCCAGCATTTT.